This TCR beta chain was sequenced during a study of PD-1 blockade in mismatch repair-deficient tumors. The overall study: Patients had over ten mismatch repair-deficient cancer types and were previously treated and progressing.

The data were produced by immunoSEQ multiplex PCR, yet TCRdb's version contains in-frame clones alone and is incomplete. In the table there are 77,000 or so clones, approximately 78% of which are singletons. CDR1 is MNHEY and CDR2 is SMNVEV in the germline V gene (reference sequence). Trimming took 6 bases from V and 3 from J, leaving 12 bases between them. This CDR3 has 13 amino acids. This sequence was found in an adult with mismatch repair-deficient cancer. This material consisted of peripheral blood, taken 44 weeks after starting pembrolizumab. The V call is TRBV27, the J call TRBJ2-7, with D maybe TRBD1 (6 bases). CDR3: CASSGDKNYEQYF. For the CDR3, the DNA is TGTGCCAGCAGCGGGGACAAAAACTACGAGCAGTACTTC.